What follows describes a single T cell receptor delta chain. One base separates it from a far larger clone, so it is likely a read error. Other nucleotide sequences from this sample produce the same CDR3. Looked up from germline, CDR1 is TSWWSYY and CDR2 is QGS. Trimming removed 5 bases from V and 0 bases from J, with 25 bases in between. The CDR3 covers 19 residues. The data originate from a study of γδ T cells in repeated Plasmodium falciparum infection. Overall study context: Four controlled malaria infections with P. falciparum NF54 spanned about 600 days.

Bulk repertoires came from Vgamma9/Vdelta2+ or Vdelta2-negative gammadelta T cells flow-sorted from PBMC. TCRdb re-called the multiplex PCR reads with CATT. The sample carries 50,000 or so delta-chain clones, about 1.5% recorded once. This clonotype was sampled from a pool of human donors (malaria-infected and uninfected, not separated). The chain couples TRDV1 to TRDJ1; possibly TRDD3 for D (5 bases). Specimen: gamma-delta T cells from blood. CDR3 nucleotides: TGTGCTCTTGGGCATACTTCAAGCTGGGTGGTACTGTACACCGATAAACTCATCTTT. This encodes CALGHTSSWVVLYTDKLIF.